The 4 T cell receptor beta chains in this list originate from one sample, sequenced in a study of blood T cell repertoires in COVID-19. Data came from immunoSEQ multiplex PCR; TCRdb stores just in-frame clones and leaves some out. The sample records some 160,000 clones, approximately 91% being singletons. The sample consisted of peripheral blood. Receptors originate from a young man with acute or convalescent COVID-19.

V is TRBV7-8 and J is TRBJ1-5; no reliable D call. The V gene's germline CDR1 is SGHVS and CDR2 FQNEAQ. The V end was cut by 4 bases, the J end by 2 bases, with 21 bases between. This CDR3 spans 18 amino acids. The CDR3, as DNA: TGTGCCAGCAGCTCCCCCGATGAAGCAAGTCTCGGCAATCAGCCCCAGCATTTT. It encodes CASSSPDEASLGNQPQHF. The whole variable domain, filled in from reference TRBV7-8 and TRBJ1-5, reads GAGVSQSPRYKVAKRGQDVALRCDPISGHVSLFWYQQALGQGPEFLTYFQNEAQLDKSGLPSDRFFAERPEGSVSTLKIQRTQQEDSAVYLCASSSPDEASLGNQPQHFGDGTRLSIL.

The chain is built from TRBV27 and TRBJ2-7; 7 bases agree with TRBD1. J lost 3 bases, V lost 0 bases, and 5 bases had no gene match. CDR3 length: 15 amino acids. CDR1 and CDR2 (germline): MNHEY, SMNVEV (reference sequence). The CDR3 spells CASSLSLQGYYEQYF. CDR3 bases: TGTGCCAGCAGTTTATCGTTACAGGGGTACTACGAGCAGTACTTC.

This chain uses TRBV6-5 with TRBJ1-1; TRBD1 matches at 7 bases. The CDR3 is made up of 14 amino acids. The ends lost 2 bases at V and 3 bases at J; junction bases unmatched: 3. The germline V gene encodes CDR1 MNHEY and CDR2 SVGAGI. CDR3 region: CASSYHRGDTEAFF. As DNA, the CDR3 is TGTGCCAGCAGTTACCACAGGGGAGACACTGAAGCTTTCTTT.

This chain joins TRBV9 and TRBJ2-7; D unresolved. The V and J ends lost 0 bases and 6 bases respectively, with 10 bases between them. Germline CDR1 and CDR2: SGDLS and YYNGEE. The CDR3 loop spans 13 amino acids. The CDR3 region is CASSVALGSEQYF. The CDR3 DNA reads as TGTGCCAGCAGCGTAGCTTTGGGCTCCGAGCAGTACTTC.